These 15 T cell receptor beta chains originate from one sample sequenced in a study of long-term antiretroviral therapy in people with HIV. The assay used was immunoSEQ (version v3.0), run at survey level. Repertoires were generated with immunoSEQ multiplex PCR, while TCRdb's copy carries only in-frame clones and drops some. The sample lists 30,000 to 40,000 clones; roughly 80% were seen once. The sample was unsorted PBMCs, taken 0.3 years after starting antiretroviral therapy. These receptors were taken from a man aged 18-30 years with HIV.

Written as DNA, the CDR3 is TGTGCCAGCAGTAAGGACAGGGGAGTCTACGAGCAGTACTTC. As protein: CASSKDRGVYEQYF. The gene calls are TRBV2 and TRBJ2-7; 9 bases are a match to TRBD1. The germline V gene has CDR1 SNHLY and CDR2 FYNNEI. The CDR3 covers 14 residues. Trimming at V came to 5 bases and at J to 3 bases, leaving 5 bases not matched to a gene.

The sample holds a few counts of this clone. The V call is TRBV7-9, the J call TRBJ1-2; perhaps TRBD1 as D (6 bases). Trimming took 5 bases from V and 4 from J, leaving 17 bases between them. Germline V gene data show CDR1 as SEHNR and CDR2 as FQNEAQ (reference sequence). This CDR3 is 15 amino acids long. CDR3 sequence (DNA): TGTGCCAGCAGCCTCCGGCCCGGGGGCCTCTATGGCTACACCTTC. Protein sequence: CASSLRPGGLYGYTF.

This clone was seen only a few times. The J gene is TRBJ2-7, the V gene TRBV27; D remains unclear. The V gene lost 2 bases and the J gene lost 3 bases, with 8 bases spanning the gap. The CDR3 is 13 residues long. Per germline, CDR1 MNHEY and CDR2 SMNVEV (reference sequence). CDR3 region: CASSLADDYEQYF. CDR3 DNA sequence: TGTGCCAGCAGTTTAGCCGACGACTACGAGCAGTACTTC.

This chain joins TRBV19 and TRBJ2-7; D remains ambiguous. Germline V gives CDR1 LNHDA, CDR2 SQIVND (reference sequence). The CDR3 consists of 14 residues. V lost 6 bases and J lost 2, with 14 bases in between. The CDR3 DNA is TGTGCCAGTAGCCTTACTACATACCCCTACGAGCAGTACTTC. Protein: CASSLTTYPYEQYF.

V usage is TRBV6-4 and J usage is TRBJ2-3; TRBD1 matches 9 bases. The CDR3 sequence is 16 residues long. Unmatched junction bases numbered 2, after V lost 0 bases and J lost 1 base. Germline CDR1 and CDR2: MRHNA and SNTAGT. CDR3 sequence: CASSDSTGGGTDTQYF. The CDR3 nucleotides read TGTGCCAGCAGTGACTCGACAGGGGGAGGCACAGATACGCAGTATTTT.

This chain joins TRBV30 and TRBJ2-1; TRBD2 matches 7 bases. The V gene end was trimmed by 1 base and the J gene end by 9 bases; junction bases not matched to a gene: 15. The CDR3 runs to 16 residues. CDR1 GTSNPN and CDR2 SVGIG come from the germline V gene (reference sequence). The CDR3 nucleotides read TGTGCCTGGAGTGCGATAGGACTAGTTGACGTCGGTGAGCAGTTCTTC. Amino acid sequence: CAWSAIGLVDVGEQFF.

This chain uses TRBV25-1 with TRBJ2-7, with 7 bases identical to TRBD2. The CDR3 spans 16 residues. Trimming took 2 bases from V and 3 from J; bases not matched to a gene: 10. CDR1 is MGHDK and CDR2 is SYGVNS in the germline V gene. The CDR3 nucleotides read TGTGCCAGCAGTGAAGAATCGGGGAGGGGAGGCTACGAGCAGTACTTC. Its protein is CASSEESGRGGYEQYF.

The chain links TRBV2 to TRBJ1-2; D unclear. The CDR3 runs 15 residues. V lost 1 base to trimming and J lost 5 bases, with 14 bases between them. Germline CDR1 and CDR2: SNHLY and FYNNEI. This CDR3 is CASSEVGRTGYGYTF. CDR3 nucleotide sequence: TGTGCCAGCAGTGAAGTCGGGCGGACTGGGTATGGCTACACCTTC.

The chain combines TRBV10-3 with TRBJ2-7, with 9 positions matching TRBD1. Germline V gene lookup returns CDR1 ENHRY and CDR2 SYGVKD. Losses at the gene ends were 4 bases for V and 1 base for J; bases not matched to a gene: 11. The CDR3 contains 17 residues. The CDR3: CAISGDRASSRSYEQYF. The CDR3 coding sequence is TGTGCCATCAGTGGGGACAGGGCGAGTTCCAGGTCCTACGAGCAGTACTTC.

The chain couples TRBV7-2 to TRBJ2-5, with TRBD1 identical over 7 bases. Looked up from germline, CDR1 is SGHTA and CDR2 is FQGNSA. The CDR3 spans 15 residues. V shed 0 bases and J 2 bases; nucleotides not matched to a gene: 3. The CDR3 is CASSLAGQIQETQYF. CDR3 DNA sequence: TGTGCCAGCAGCTTAGCGGGACAGATTCAAGAGACCCAGTACTTC.

The chain combines TRBV15 with TRBJ2-1; D is unresolved. Germline V lookup: CDR1 LNHNV, CDR2 YYDKDF (reference sequence). The CDR3 has 14 amino acids. The V gene lost 0 bases and the J gene lost 7 bases, with 10 bases spanning the gap. The CDR3 nucleotides are TGTGCCACCAGCAGAGAAGGAAGGCGGAATGAGCAGTTCTTC. Encoded protein: CATSREGRRNEQFF.

V usage is TRBV13 and J usage is TRBJ1-2; tentative D call: TRBD1 (5 bases). V shed 1 base and J shed 3 bases, with 15 bases lying between them. The CDR3 is 16 amino acids. Looked up from germline, CDR1 is PRHDT and CDR2 is FYEKMQ (reference sequence). The CDR3 sequence: CASSLAGHFEDYGYTF. The CDR3 nucleotides read TGTGCCAGCAGCTTAGCAGGACACTTCGAAGACTATGGCTACACCTTC. Filled out from reference TRBV13 and TRBJ1-2, the complete variable domain reads AAGVIQSPRHLIKEKRETATLKCYPIPRHDTVYWYQQGPGQDPQFLISFYEKMQSDKGSIPDRFSAQQFSDYHSELNMSSLELGDSALYFCASSLAGHFEDYGYTFGSGTRLTVV.

This clone was seen a handful of times. The chain carries TRBV13 and TRBJ1-2, with D tentatively TRBD1 (6 bases). This CDR3 spans 14 amino acids. The V and J ends lost 0 bases and 8 bases respectively, with 13 bases between them. CDR1 PRHDT and CDR2 FYEKMQ come from the germline V gene (reference sequence). CDR3 sequence: CASSLGRGARGYTF. In DNA, the CDR3 is TGTGCCAGCAGCTTAGGCCGGGGGGCGCGGGGCTACACCTTC.

The CDR3 is CASSVEAGGFFEQYF. The DNA of the CDR3 is TGTGCCAGCAGCGTAGAGGCAGGGGGCTTTTTCGAGCAGTACTTC. The V gene is TRBV9, the J gene TRBJ2-7; the match to TRBD1 covers 8 bases. Germline CDR1 SGDLS, CDR2 YYNGEE. This CDR3 contains 15 residues. J was trimmed by 6 bases and V by 0 bases; bases with no gene match: 8. The entire variable domain, with the rest obtained from reference TRBV9 and TRBJ2-7, is as follows: DSGVTQTPKHLITATGQRVTLRCSPRSGDLSVYWYQQSLDQGLQFLIQYYNGEERAKGNILERFSAQQFPDLHSELNLSSLELGDSALYFCASSVEAGGFFEQYFGPGTRLTVT.

This rearrangement joins TRBV15 to TRBJ2-1; perhaps D is TRBD1 or TRBD2 (5 bases each). The CDR3 has 14 amino acids. Trimming stripped 3 bases from V and 5 bases from J, with 11 bases between. Germline CDR1 reads LNHNV; CDR2 reads YYDKDF (reference sequence). CDR3 bases: TGTGCCACCAGCAGTAGGGACGGGAACAATGAGCAGTTCTTC. Translated, it gives CATSSRDGNNEQFF.